One and the same sample provided the 30 T cell receptor beta chains below, sequenced in a study of CD8 T cell repertoires and HIV-1 epitope variants. No antigen has been identified for these receptors. Measured with immunoSEQ multiplex PCR; TCRdb has only the in-frame clones, and not every one. The sample consists of about 5,600 clones, about three fifths of them appearing once. Sequences were obtained from cultured CD8+ T cells derived from PBMCs. These receptors all stem from a male donor with HIV.

The sample holds one count of this clone. CDR3 DNA: TGTGCCAGCAGAGCTTACCCCGATCGTGGGCGTAACACTGAAGCTTTCTTT. Encoded protein: CASRAYPDRGRNTEAFF. The chain is built from TRBV7-2 and TRBJ1-1; no clear D. Germline V gene lookup returns CDR1 SGHTA and CDR2 FQGNSA. Between the trimmed V and J ends, which lost 6 bases and 2 bases, there was a span of 22 bases. CDR3 length equals 17 residues.

This clone was seen only a few times. The chain employs TRBV7-9 and TRBJ1-6, with D possibly TRBD1 on 5 matching bases. This CDR3 spans 12 amino acids. Trimming took 5 bases from V and 8 from J, leaving 7 bases between them. Germline assignment: CDR1 SEHNR and CDR2 FQNEAQ (reference sequence). The chain's CDR3 is CASSRDYSPLHF. In DNA, the CDR3 is TGTGCCAGCAGCCGGGACTATTCACCCCTCCACTTT. Based on the CDR3 plus reference TRBV7-9 and TRBJ1-6, the full variable domain is DTGVSQNPRHKITKRGQNVTFRCDPISEHNRLYWYRQTLGQGPEFLTYFQNEAQLEKSRLLSDRFSAERPKGSFSTLEIQRTEQGDSAMYLCASSRDYSPLHFGNGTRLTVT.

The chain couples TRBV2 to TRBJ2-1, with TRBD1 matching over 9 bases. V gave up 0 bases and J gave up 9 bases; unmatched junction bases: 6. The CDR3 contains 15 residues. Per the germline V gene, CDR1 is SNHLY and CDR2 is FYNNEI. Here the CDR3 reads CASSEANRGPGEQFF. Written as DNA, the CDR3 is TGTGCCAGCAGTGAAGCTAACAGGGGGCCGGGTGAGCAGTTCTTC.

V gene TRBV27 combines with J gene TRBJ2-5, with D hard to call. The J call could be wrong; TRBJ2-7 is a better fit for the DNA end. The germline gives CDR1 MNHEY, CDR2 SMNVEV (reference sequence). The CDR3 length is 15 residues. The CDR3 sequence: CASLEGPGPLYEQYF. DNA for the CDR3: TGTGCCAGCCTCGAAGGACCAGGACCACTCTACGAGCAGTACTTC.

The V gene is TRBV5-4, the J gene TRBJ2-3, with TRBD2 as a possible D gene (7 bases). The V and J ends lost 1 base and 4 bases respectively, with 13 bases between them. The germline gives CDR1 SGHNT, CDR2 YYREEE (reference sequence). CDR3 length: 15 amino acids. The CDR3 sequence: CASSLSAGAPDTQYF. The DNA for the CDR3 is TGTGCCAGCAGCTTGTCGGCGGGGGCACCAGATACGCAGTATTTT.

This chain connects TRBV19 to TRBJ2-7; D uncertain. Deletions cut 5 bases from V and 0 bases from J, with 11 bases between. The length of the CDR3 is 14 residues. The germline V gene has CDR1 LNHDA and CDR2 SQIVND (reference sequence). The CDR3 nucleotides read TGTGCCAGTAGTCCCAGCTCCACCTCCTACGAGCAGTACTTC. It codes for CASSPSSTSYEQYF.

This clone was seen more than once but under ten times. As DNA, the CDR3 is TGTGCCAGCAGCCGCCCGGGACTAGCGAGCAATGAGCAGTTCTTC. Translated, it gives CASSRPGLASNEQFF. The gene calls are TRBV16 and TRBJ2-1; 10 bases agree with TRBD2. Germline CDR1 KGHSY, CDR2 FQNENV. The CDR3 is 15 residues long. The J segment lost 6 bases and the V segment lost 4 bases, leaving 6 bases of the junction unmatched.

This rearrangement joins TRBV7-2 to TRBJ1-1, with 9 bases fitting TRBD1. The V segment lost 1 base and the J segment 4 bases; nucleotides outside the gene matches: 13. Germline V gene sequence: CDR1 SGHTA, CDR2 FQGNSA. CDR3 size: 18 residues. The CDR3 loop is CASSLVVTGGSWGTEAFF. The CDR3 nucleotides are TGTGCCAGCAGCTTAGTCGTGACAGGGGGGTCTTGGGGCACTGAAGCTTTCTTT. The whole variable domain, filled in from reference TRBV7-2 and TRBJ1-1, reads GAGVSQSPSNKVTEKGKDVELRCDPISGHTALYWYRQSLGQGLEFLIYFQGNSAPDKSGLPSDRFSAERTGGSVSTLTIQRTQQEDSAVYLCASSLVVTGGSWGTEAFFGQGTRLTVV.

The chain couples TRBV27 to TRBJ2-7; no definite D call. This CDR3 spans 13 amino acids. The V gene's germline CDR1 is MNHEY and CDR2 SMNVEV (reference sequence). V was trimmed by 6 bases and J by 0 bases, leaving 9 bases between them. The CDR3 DNA follows: TGTGCCAGCAGGAACTGGGACTCCTACGAGCAGTACTTC. This encodes CASRNWDSYEQYF.

In this sample, this clone turned up a few times. This chain links TRBV4-3 with TRBJ2-4, with D hard to call. The V end lost 1 base, the J end lost 8 bases, and 9 bases lay between the germline ends. Germline assignment: CDR1 LGHNA and CDR2 YSLEER. CDR3 size: 13 residues. CDR3 sequence: CASSQGVSDIQYF. The CDR3 DNA is TGCGCCAGCAGCCAAGGGGTGTCGGACATTCAGTACTTC.

V and J are TRBV6-5 and TRBJ1-5; no firm D call. The CDR3 length is 15 residues. Germline V gene sequence: CDR1 MNHEY, CDR2 SVGAGI. The ends were cut back, 2 bases at V and 2 bases at J, with 10 bases in the middle. CDR3 sequence: CASSYQWGGNQPQHF. The DNA for the CDR3 is TGTGCCAGCAGTTACCAATGGGGTGGCAATCAGCCCCAGCATTTT.

V and J are TRBV9 and TRBJ2-3, with D perhaps matching TRBD2 (6 bases). Trimming shortened V by 0 bases and J by 1 base, and 9 bases separated the two germline ends. Germline loops: CDR1 SGDLS, CDR2 YYNGEE. The CDR3 runs to 15 residues. The CDR3 sequence is CASSVEWGGTDTQYF. CDR3 sequence (DNA): TGTGCCAGCAGCGTAGAGTGGGGGGGCACAGATACGCAGTATTTT.

This clone has just a few counts. The rearrangement links TRBV12-5 to TRBJ2-2; no definite D call. Germline V gene data show CDR1 as LGHNT and CDR2 as FRNRAP. This CDR3 spans 12 amino acids. The V gene lost 3 bases and the J gene lost 5 bases, with 4 bases spanning the gap. The CDR3: CASGLPTGELFF. As DNA, the CDR3 is TGTGCTAGTGGTTTACCTACCGGGGAGCTGTTTTTT.

The chain has TRBV5-6 and TRBJ1-4; 7 bases are a match to TRBD1. CDR1 is SGHDT and CDR2 is YYEEEE in the germline V gene. The CDR3 is 15 residues long. V lost 4 bases and J lost 6; bases outside the gene matches: 9. CDR3 sequence: CASSASGQGDEKLFF. In nucleotides, the CDR3 is TGTGCCAGCAGCGCCTCGGGGCAGGGGGATGAAAAACTGTTTTTT.

This clone was counted between two and nine times. This chain connects TRBV7-2 to TRBJ2-1; no definite D call. Germline V gene data show CDR1 as SGHTA and CDR2 as FQGNSA. This CDR3 is 12 amino acids long. V lost 2 bases and J 8 bases, leaving 7 bases between the germline ends. The chain's CDR3 is CASSLSVDEQFF. CDR3 sequence (DNA): TGTGCCAGCAGCTTAAGTGTGGATGAGCAGTTCTTC.

The CDR3 DNA sequence: TGTGCCAGCAGTATACAGATTGAGCAGTTCTTC. Translating gives CASSIQIEQFF. The rearrangement joins TRBV6-6 to TRBJ2-1; D is ambiguous. Trimming pared 5 bases from V and 9 bases from J, leaving 8 bases between. CDR1 and CDR2 (germline): MNHNY, SVGAGI (reference sequence). The CDR3 length is 11 residues.

This clone was observed a few times. J is TRBJ1-6 and V is TRBV10-2, with D maybe TRBD1 (5 bases). Trimming shortened V by 2 bases and J by 13 bases, and 15 bases separated the two germline ends. The CDR3 extends over 14 amino acids. The germline V gene encodes CDR1 WSHSY and CDR2 SAAADI. The CDR3 coding sequence is TGCGCCAGCAGTGAGGCCGGGGGAGAGGCGCCCCTCCACTTT. Amino acids: CASSEAGGEAPLHF.

The chain links TRBV6-5 to TRBJ2-1, with D perhaps matching TRBD2 (6 bases). Germline values: CDR1 MNHEY, CDR2 SVGAGI. This CDR3 is built from 11 residues. V was cut by 10 bases and J by 9 bases, with 13 bases left in between. CDR3: CATFQGGEQFF. The CDR3 DNA sequence: TGTGCCACCTTCCAGGGAGGTGAGCAGTTCTTC.

A single count supports this clone. The rearrangement links TRBV5-1 to TRBJ2-3, with TRBD1 as a possible D gene (5 bases). CDR1 SGHRS and CDR2 YFSETQ come from the germline V gene. This CDR3 comprises 14 residues. The V end was cut by 3 bases, the J end by 6 bases, with 14 bases between. CDR3 sequence (DNA): TGCGCCAGCAGCTCCTACACAGGCTTTGATACGCAGTATTTT. This translates into CASSSYTGFDTQYF. Complete variable domain (other parts from reference TRBV5-1 and TRBJ2-3): KAGVTQTPRYLIKTRGQQVTLSCSPISGHRSVSWYQQTPGQGLQFLFEYFSETQRNKGNFPGRFSGRQFSNSRSEMNVSTLELGDSALYLCASSSYTGFDTQYFGPGTRLTVL.

CDR3 loop: CASSQDVGQGNTEAFF. DNA of the CDR3: TGCGCCAGCAGCCAAGATGTTGGGCAGGGGAACACTGAAGCTTTCTTT. The genes are TRBV4-1 and TRBJ1-1, with D possibly matching TRBD1 (5 bases). Trimming left V 0 bases short and J 1 base short, with 12 bases between. Germline V gene sequence: CDR1 MGHRA, CDR2 YSYEKL. The CDR3 is made up of 16 amino acids.

This sequence joins TRBV7-9 and TRBJ2-7; D possibly corresponds to TRBD1 (5 bases). The CDR3 runs to 15 residues. Trimming took 1 base from V and 5 from J, leaving 15 bases between them. Germline V gene lookup returns CDR1 SEHNR and CDR2 FQNEAQ (reference sequence). CDR3 protein: CASSLGQSLFDEQYF. In DNA form, the CDR3 reads TGTGCCAGCAGCTTAGGACAGAGCCTATTTGACGAGCAGTACTTC.

The chain combines TRBV9 with TRBJ2-5; 7 bases fit TRBD2. Per germline, CDR1 SGDLS and CDR2 YYNGEE. This CDR3 spans 16 amino acids. V shed 0 bases, J shed 0 bases, and the junction held 5 bases outside the gene matches. The CDR3 sequence: CASSVAERGYQETQYF. The CDR3 DNA is TGTGCCAGCAGCGTAGCTGAGCGGGGCTACCAAGAGACCCAGTACTTC. The whole variable domain, remainder taken from reference TRBV9 and TRBJ2-5, is DSGVTQTPKHLITATGQRVTLRCSPRSGDLSVYWYQQSLDQGLQFLIQYYNGEERAKGNILERFSAQQFPDLHSELNLSSLELGDSALYFCASSVAERGYQETQYFGPGTRLLVL.

CDR3 DNA sequence: TGTGCCCGCCAGGATAGGGGCGACACCGGGGAGCTGTTTTTT. Protein product: CARQDRGDTGELFF. This chain links TRBV2 with TRBJ2-2; maybe TRBD1 (5 bases). The CDR3 runs 14 residues. V lost 11 bases to trimming and J lost 3 bases, with 16 bases between them. Germline lookup yields CDR1 SNHLY and CDR2 FYNNEI.

V gene TRBV27 combines with J gene TRBJ1-1; no clear D. Trimming pared 0 bases from V and 5 bases from J, leaving 7 bases between. This CDR3 has 13 amino acids. Germline V gene sequence: CDR1 MNHEY, CDR2 SMNVEV (reference sequence). The CDR3 region is CASSLSLVTEAFF. The CDR3 nucleotides read TGTGCCAGCAGTTTATCCTTGGTGACTGAAGCTTTCTTT.

The CDR3 nucleotides read TGTGCCAGCAGCTTATGGGAGGAGGATTCACCCCTCCACTTT. Its translation: CASSLWEEDSPLHF. This rearrangement joins TRBV5-6 to TRBJ1-6, with D hard to call. V was clipped by 2 bases and J by 8 bases, with 11 bases between them. From germline, CDR1 is SGHDT and CDR2 YYEEEE. This CDR3 region has 14 residues.

The chain has TRBV9 and TRBJ1-4, with D unresolved. Per germline, CDR1 SGDLS and CDR2 YYNGEE. The CDR3 runs to 16 residues. The V gene lost 0 bases and the J gene lost 2 bases, with 11 bases spanning the gap. The CDR3 nucleotides read TGTGCCAGCAGCGTAGAGTCCACGGGGACTAATGAAAAACTGTTTTTT. The encoded protein is CASSVESTGTNEKLFF.

The gene calls are TRBV4-2 and TRBJ2-3; D call uncertain. Trimming took off 1 base at V and 0 bases at J, with 5 bases between the two ends. Germline CDR1 and CDR2: LGHNA and YNFKEQ. The CDR3 sequence is 14 residues long. CDR3 region: CASSQVGSTDTQYF. CDR3 DNA: TGTGCCAGCAGCCAAGTTGGTAGCACAGATACGCAGTATTTT.

The chain employs TRBV18 and TRBJ2-7; 10 bases fit TRBD1. V lost 6 bases to trimming and J lost 7 bases; unmatched junction nucleotides: 6. The CDR3 is 13 residues long. Per the germline V gene, CDR1 is KGHSH and CDR2 is LQKENI. CDR3 amino acids: CASSTGGAGEQYF. As DNA, the CDR3 is TGTGCCAGCTCGACAGGGGGCGCGGGGGAGCAGTACTTC.

The rearrangement joins TRBV7-2 to TRBJ2-7; TRBD1 aligns across 12 bases. This CDR3 region has 14 residues. V was pared by 3 bases and J by 7 bases, with 4 bases of the junction left unmatched. Germline CDR1 SGHTA, CDR2 FQGNSA. The CDR3 DNA reads as TGTGCCAGCAGCTTTGGGACAGGGGGCGGGGAGCAGTACTTC. It is translated as CASSFGTGGGEQYF.

This clone turned up a few times. This chain uses TRBV29-1 with TRBJ1-2; D call uncertain. The CDR3 consists of 11 residues. CDR1 SQVTM and CDR2 ANQGSEA come from the germline V gene. Trimming took 3 bases from V and 6 from J, leaving 8 bases between them. CDR3 in amino acids: CSVESGHGYTF. CDR3 DNA sequence: TGCAGCGTTGAGTCAGGTCATGGCTACACCTTC.